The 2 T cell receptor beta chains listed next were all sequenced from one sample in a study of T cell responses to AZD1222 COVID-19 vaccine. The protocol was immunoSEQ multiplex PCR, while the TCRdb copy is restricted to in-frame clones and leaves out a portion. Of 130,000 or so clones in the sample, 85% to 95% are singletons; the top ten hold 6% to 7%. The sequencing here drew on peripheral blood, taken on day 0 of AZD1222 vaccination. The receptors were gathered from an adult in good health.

The CDR3 DNA is TGTGCCAGCAGCCCCGTCGGTTCGTACGAGCAGTACTTC. As protein: CASSPVGSYEQYF. The chain has TRBV7-6 and TRBJ2-7, with D unresolved. V lost 5 bases, J lost 4 bases, and 12 bases lay in between. Germline CDR1 and CDR2: SGHVS and FNYEAQ. The CDR3 is made up of 13 amino acids.

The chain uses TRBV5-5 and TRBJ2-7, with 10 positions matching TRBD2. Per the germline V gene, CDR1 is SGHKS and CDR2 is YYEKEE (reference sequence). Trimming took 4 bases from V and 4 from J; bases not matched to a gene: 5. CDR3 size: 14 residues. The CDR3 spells CASSPLAGEYEQYF. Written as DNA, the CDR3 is TGTGCCAGCAGCCCCCTAGCGGGAGAATACGAGCAGTACTTC.